This entry features one T cell receptor (beta chain) sequence. What it recognizes is unknown. This sample was included in a study of cytomegalovirus exposure and HLA in healthy donors. Study-level points and caveats: Follow-up analysis found HLA locus-dependent TCR association rates, highest for DRB1 and lowest for HLA-C.

The CDR3 covers 13 residues. Trimming removed 3 bases at V and 4 bases at J, with 10 bases between. CDR1 and CDR2 (germline): SGHTA, FQGNSA. Vbeta (60) and Jbeta (13) primers were used in the PCR. As processed by the authors: Some 11 million of the roughly 80 million unique TCR beta chains counted in a later analysis were shared. Clones were read by immunoSEQ multiplex PCR, and TCRdb kept only the in-frame ones, dropping some. Clone size and the V and J calls come from that table; the DNA yielded D and trimming. The profile shows approximately 160,000 clones, roughly 79% of them singletons. Sequenced input: PBMCs. The J gene is TRBJ2-7, the V gene TRBV7-2; D is perhaps TRBD1 (5 bases). The TCR originated in a man aged 35-49 years in good health and CMV-seronegative. The CDR3 here is CASSLNRGYEQYF. CDR3 DNA: TGTGCCAGCAGCTTGAATAGGGGATACGAGCAGTACTTC.